The 22 T cell receptor beta chains below were found in one sample sequenced in a study of blood T cell repertoires in COVID-19. The data were produced by immunoSEQ multiplex PCR, yet TCRdb's version contains in-frame clones alone and is incomplete. This sample has 250,000 to 300,000 clones; more than 85% occur once, and the top ten carry approximately 2%. The source material was peripheral blood. These receptors all come from a woman aged 30 to 39 with COVID-19, enrolled during active disease.

The chain is built from TRBV3-1 (or the pseudogene TRBV3-2) and TRBJ2-4; D unclear. Germline-derived CDR1 and CDR2 are LGHDT and YNNKEL (reference sequence). The V and J ends lost 0 bases and 7 bases respectively, with 7 bases between them. CDR3 size: 13 residues. The CDR3 DNA reads as TGTGCCAGCAGCCAAGATGAGAGGAACATTCAGTACTTC. Its translation is CASSQDERNIQYF.

V usage is TRBV10-1 and J usage is TRBJ2-7; D unresolved. Looked up from germline, CDR1 is WNHNN and CDR2 is SYGVQD (reference sequence). The CDR3 sequence is 15 residues long. V lost 3 bases and J lost 2, with 14 bases in between. CDR3 protein: CASSDGSGLPYEQYF. The DNA of the CDR3 is TGCGCCAGCAGTGATGGCTCAGGTCTACCCTACGAGCAGTACTTC.

In its sample, this clone was seen once. CDR3 loop: CSARGEAPYEQYF. The CDR3 region has the DNA TGCAGCGCGAGGGGTGAGGCTCCCTACGAGCAGTACTTC. The chain carries TRBV29-1 and TRBJ2-7; the D call may be TRBD1 or TRBD2 (5 bases each). The V end was cut by 7 bases, the J end by 2 bases, with 15 bases between. This CDR3 has 13 residues. The germline gives CDR1 SQVTM, CDR2 ANQGSEA.

This rearrangement joins TRBV6-5 to TRBJ1-4; 7 nucleotides align to TRBD1. This CDR3 has 15 residues. Germline loops: CDR1 MNHEY, CDR2 SVGAGI. V lost 2 bases, J lost 7 bases, and 7 bases stayed unmatched. In DNA, the CDR3 is TGTGCCAGCAGTTACCTGGGACAGAACCCTGAAAAACTGTTTTTT. It yields the protein CASSYLGQNPEKLFF.

The CDR3 DNA reads as TGTGCCAGCAGCCAATGGGACAGGGCTTCTCCCCTCCACTTT. Protein product: CASSQWDRASPLHF. This chain connects TRBV3-1 (or the pseudogene TRBV3-2) to TRBJ1-6, with 9 bases identical to TRBD1. V gave up 2 bases and J gave up 13 bases; unmatched junction bases: 6. The CDR3 spans 14 residues. Germline V gene sequence: CDR1 LGHDT, CDR2 YNNKEL (reference sequence).

The sample holds one count of this clone. The gene calls are TRBV6-5 and TRBJ1-4; a weak D match, TRBD1 (6 bases). Germline CDR1 MNHEY, CDR2 SVGAGI. V was trimmed by 5 bases and J by 4 bases, leaving 11 bases between them. The CDR3 spans 14 residues. CDR3 DNA: TGTGCCAGCAGTCGCAGGGGAGATAATGAAAAACTGTTTTTT. Its protein product is CASSRRGDNEKLFF.

The chain is built from TRBV30 and TRBJ1-6, with 9 bases fitting TRBD1. V was clipped by 2 bases and J by 6 bases; unmatched bases: 11. Germline lookup yields CDR1 GTSNPN and CDR2 SVGIG (reference sequence). The CDR3 covers 17 residues. CDR3 amino acids: CAWSPKFGTGTNSPLHF. DNA of the CDR3: TGTGCCTGGAGTCCCAAATTTGGGACAGGGACTAATTCACCCCTCCACTTT.

This chain joins TRBV6-6 and TRBJ2-1, with D possibly being TRBD1 (6 bases). The CDR3 consists of 12 residues. V lost 7 bases and J lost 6, with 10 bases in between. Germline CDR1 and CDR2: MNHNY and SVGAGI (reference sequence). The CDR3 DNA sequence: TGTGCCAGCAAGACAGGCCCCAATGAGCAGTTCTTC. Protein product: CASKTGPNEQFF.

V usage is TRBV15 and J usage is TRBJ2-1, with TRBD1 matching over 7 bases. Germline V gene sequence: CDR1 LNHNV, CDR2 YYDKDF (reference sequence). CDR3 size: 15 residues. Trimming at V came to 3 bases and at J to 7 bases, leaving 9 bases not matched to a gene. DNA for the CDR3: TGTGCCACCAGCAGCCCGGGACAGAACGGGAATGAGCAGTTCTTC. This translates into CATSSPGQNGNEQFF.

V is TRBV12-3 or TRBV12-4 and J is TRBJ2-2; D unclear. V lost 5 bases and J lost 5, with 9 bases in between. The CDR3 extends over 13 amino acids. The CDR3 protein is CASSPSLTGELFF. The CDR3 nucleotides read TGTGCCAGCAGTCCAAGCTTAACCGGGGAGCTGTTTTTT.

This chain connects TRBV7-4 to TRBJ1-5; D perhaps matches TRBD1 (5 bases). The CDR3 extends over 16 amino acids. V was clipped by 5 bases and J by 0 bases, with 14 bases between them. Per the germline V gene, CDR1 is SGHVT and CDR2 is SQSDAQ. Here the CDR3 reads CASSPRQTDSNQPQHF. Here the CDR3 DNA reads TGTGCCAGCAGCCCCCGACAGACCGATAGCAATCAGCCCCAGCATTTT. Full variable domain (missing parts from reference TRBV7-4 and TRBJ1-5): GAGVSQSPRYKVAKRGRDVALRCDSISGHVTLYWYRQTLGQGSEVLTYSQSDAQRDKSGRPSGRFSAERPERSVSTLKIQRTEQGDSAVYLCASSPRQTDSNQPQHFGDGTRLSIL.

CDR3 in amino acids: CASRRTGRETQYF. The CDR3 region has the DNA TGTGCCAGCAGAAGGACAGGGCGGGAGACCCAGTACTTC. The chain is built from TRBV6-5 and TRBJ2-5, with 8 positions matching TRBD1. The CDR3 is made up of 13 amino acids. The junction had 5 bases not matched to a gene; V was cut back by 6 bases and J by 5 bases. Per the germline V gene, CDR1 is MNHEY and CDR2 is SVGAGI.

The rearrangement uses TRBV7-6 and TRBJ1-6; no clear D gene. CDR1 is SGHVS, CDR2 FNYEAQ, per germline. With 6 bases removed from V and 4 bases from J, the gap between germline ends came to 13 bases. CDR3 length equals 15 residues. The CDR3 bases are TGTGCCAGCAGTTATTCCGGGTCTTATAATTCACCCCTCCACTTT. Translation: CASSYSGSYNSPLHF. The variable domain in full, with the rest retrieved from reference TRBV7-6 and TRBJ1-6, is GAGVSQSPRYKVTKRGQDVALRCDPISGHVSLYWYRQALGQGPEFLTYFNYEAQQDKSGLPNDRFSAERPEGSISTLTIQRTEQRDSAMYRCASSYSGSYNSPLHFGNGTRLTVT.

J is TRBJ1-1 and V is TRBV5-1; D remains ambiguous. V was pared by 2 bases and J by 3 bases, with 11 bases between. The CDR3 sequence is 14 residues long. The V gene's germline CDR1 is SGHRS and CDR2 YFSETQ. The chain's CDR3 is CASSFGDSDTEAFF. The CDR3 DNA sequence: TGCGCCAGCAGCTTTGGTGACTCAGACACTGAAGCTTTCTTT.

This rearrangement joins TRBV18 to TRBJ2-5, with 10 nucleotides matching TRBD2. With V trimmed by 7 bases and J by 2 bases, 4 bases remained unmatched. Germline V gives CDR1 KGHSH, CDR2 LQKENI. The CDR3 runs 14 residues. CDR3 in amino acids: CASFELAGQETQYF. For the CDR3, the DNA is TGTGCCAGCTTCGAACTAGCGGGACAAGAGACCCAGTACTTC.

This clone was detected once. The genes are TRBV27 and TRBJ1-2; 9 bases are shared with TRBD1. Per germline, CDR1 MNHEY and CDR2 SMNVEV (reference sequence). V trimming: 2 bases; J trimming: 7 bases; junction bases outside the gene matches: 8. The CDR3 has 15 amino acids. CDR3 in DNA: TGTGCCAGCAGTTTAGGCGACGACAGGGGGTCTGGCTACACCTTC. Encoded protein: CASSLGDDRGSGYTF.

This clone was counted once. The chain uses TRBV9 and TRBJ1-3; a weak D match, TRBD1 (6 bases). The CDR3 is 16 residues long. CDR1 is SGDLS, CDR2 YYNGEE, per germline. The ends were cut back, 4 bases at V and 3 bases at J, with 17 bases in the middle. CDR3 sequence (DNA): TGTGCCAGCAGCTCATTTGAGGGACACTTTGGAAACACCATATATTTT. It translates to CASSSFEGHFGNTIYF.

In its sample, this clone was seen a few times. The chain links TRBV11-3 to TRBJ2-1; 14 bases are shared with TRBD2. Germline loops: CDR1 SGHNT, CDR2 YENEEA. Losses at the gene ends were 3 bases for V and 7 bases for J; bases not matched to a gene: 2. This CDR3 region has 15 residues. For the CDR3, the DNA is TGTGCCAGCAGCTTGGGACTAGCGGGAGTAAATGAGCAGTTCTTC. Residues: CASSLGLAGVNEQFF.

This clone was seen just once. V usage is TRBV19 and J usage is TRBJ1-5, with 10 bases identical to TRBD1. This CDR3 spans 16 amino acids. Germline V gives CDR1 LNHDA, CDR2 SQIVND (reference sequence). V shed 3 bases and J 2 bases; nucleotides not matched to a gene: 4. The CDR3 DNA follows: TGTGCCAGTAGTATTTTTGGGACAGGGGGCAATCAGCCCCAGCATTTT. This codes for CASSIFGTGGNQPQHF.

The gene calls are TRBV7-9 and TRBJ2-6, with TRBD2 matching 8 bases. The J segment lost 0 bases and the V segment lost 4 bases, leaving 8 bases of the junction unmatched. This CDR3 spans 18 amino acids. Germline loops: CDR1 SEHNR, CDR2 FQNEAQ (reference sequence). In DNA form, the CDR3 reads TGTGCCAGCAGCTCCCGGACGGGGGGGCGCTCTGGGGCCAACGTCCTGACTTTC. It translates to CASSSRTGGRSGANVLTF.

The J gene is TRBJ2-2, the V gene TRBV10-2, with a weak D call TRBD1 (5 bases). V was pared by 0 bases and J by 5 bases, with 7 bases between. Germline V gene sequence: CDR1 WSHSY, CDR2 SAAADI. The CDR3 is made up of 14 amino acids. The CDR3 DNA follows: TGCGCCAGCAGTGAGTCAGGGGAAACCGGGGAGCTGTTTTTT. Translating it yields CASSESGETGELFF.

The CDR3: CASSSGTHEAFF. The CDR3 region has the DNA TGTGCCAGCAGTTCCGGGACTCATGAAGCTTTCTTT. The V and J genes are TRBV6-5 and TRBJ1-1; D perhaps matches TRBD1 (5 bases). CDR3 size: 12 residues. V lost 4 bases and J 7 bases, leaving 10 bases between the germline ends. Germline V lookup: CDR1 MNHEY, CDR2 SVGAGI.